Listed below are T cell receptor beta chains from one sample, sequenced in a study of blood T cell repertoires in COVID-19. TCRdb's table, derived via immunoSEQ multiplex PCR, lists solely in-frame clones and lacks some. The table includes about 190,000 clones, more than 60% detected once. The specimen sequenced was peripheral blood. The source is a woman between 50 and 59 years old with acute or convalescent COVID-19. Both conserved end residues are trimmed from each CDR3.

CDR3 length | J gene | V gene | CDR3 protein
12 | TRBJ2-7 | TRBV18 | ASSPPTVPNEQY
13 | TRBJ1-2 | TRBV29-1 | SVEDRTGSGYGYT
12 | TRBJ1-4 | TRBV6-2/TRBV6-3 | ASSYRSRNEKLF
15 | TRBJ2-1 | TRBV29-1 | SVGGTSGASSYNEQF
12 | TRBJ2-3 | TRBV6-5 | ASSYRTGRDTQY
13 | TRBJ2-3 | TRBV19 | ASSIGQGARYTQY
11 | TRBJ1-1 | TRBV12-5 | ASGGGWNTEAF
12 | TRBJ2-2 | TRBV7-8 | AAGGPQDLKELF
12 | TRBJ2-7 | TRBV7-2 | ASSLGLGAYEQY
13 | TRBJ1-1 | TRBV27 | ASSPEGYMNTEAF
12 | TRBJ2-7 | TRBV5-5 | ASSPSGGGYEQY
14 | TRBJ2-6 | TRBV24-1 | ATSDLDRPGANVLT
11 | TRBJ1-4 | TRBV3-1/TRBV3-2 | ASSRLRGEKLF
12 | TRBJ2-1 | TRBV19 | ASSLAGEYNEQF
13 | TRBJ1-4 | TRBV15 | ATSRDLSGSEKLF
12 | TRBJ1-2 | TRBV19 | ASSDRVGNYGYT
14 | TRBJ2-5 | TRBV30 | AWSTGLAGARETQY
13 | TRBJ2-1 | TRBV2 | ASSRDRGRINEQF
13 | TRBJ1-4 | TRBV5-1 | ASRDQQGTNEKLF
13 | TRBJ1-1 | TRBV14 | ASSPRQGSSTEAF
13 | TRBJ2-3 | TRBV24-1 | ATSDRTRSTDTQY
15 | TRBJ2-1 | TRBV11-3 | ASSLGGDRGPPNEQF
10 | TRBJ1-4 | TRBV20-1 | SASQSGEKLF
13 | TRBJ2-7 | TRBV7-2 | ASSFSGTSSYEQY